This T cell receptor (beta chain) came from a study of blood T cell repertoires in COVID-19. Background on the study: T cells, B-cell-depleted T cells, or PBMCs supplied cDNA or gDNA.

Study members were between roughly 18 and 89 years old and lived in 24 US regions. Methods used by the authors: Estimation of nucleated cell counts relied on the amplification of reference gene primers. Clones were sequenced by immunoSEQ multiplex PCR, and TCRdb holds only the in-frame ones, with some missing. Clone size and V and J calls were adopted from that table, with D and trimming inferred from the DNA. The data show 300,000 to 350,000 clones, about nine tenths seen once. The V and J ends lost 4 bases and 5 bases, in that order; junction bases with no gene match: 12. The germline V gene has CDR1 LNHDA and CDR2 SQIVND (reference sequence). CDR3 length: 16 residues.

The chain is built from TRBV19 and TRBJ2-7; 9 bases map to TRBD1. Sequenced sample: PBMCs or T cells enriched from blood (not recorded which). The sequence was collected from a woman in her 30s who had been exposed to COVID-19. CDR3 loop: CASSRPGQGIWDEQYF. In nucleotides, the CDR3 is TGTGCCAGTAGTAGACCGGGACAGGGCATTTGGGACGAGCAGTACTTC.